The T cell receptor (beta chain) under discussion was sequenced for a study of T-cell memory formation after mild COVID-19. Study context: TCR clusters largely stayed donor specific.

MiXCR, run by TCRdb on the 5' RACE reads, gives a single entry per CDR3 protein. The data show about 360,000 distinct CDR3 sequences, around 14% seen once. In this sample, this clonotype turned up many times. Its antigen is not identified. Study observations and caveats: Clones that contracted from day 15 to 85 were balanced CD4/CD8, while later expanders leaned CD4+. Clones that contracted clustered mainly in CM and EM if CD4+ and in EMRA if CD8+. Researchers found some responding clones in pre-infection memory, a sign that cross-reactive memory joined.

This CDR3 region has 14 residues. Per the germline V gene, CDR1 is SGHRS and CDR2 is YFSETQ. V gave up 4 bases and J gave up 4 bases, with 14 bases separating them. The genes are TRBV5-1 and TRBJ1-1; D might be TRBD1 (5 bases). Sequenced input: PBMCs or a T cell subset sorted from them (not recorded which). The TCR sequence derives from a man aged 18 to 30 who had mild COVID-19 (a few samples of this study predate the infection). Cell type and time point are not known. The CDR3 nucleotides read TGCGCCAGCAGCCCGACCTGGGGGATCACTGAAGCTTTCTTT. This encodes CASSPTWGITEAFF. Supplemented by reference TRBV5-1 and TRBJ1-1, the full variable domain reads KAGVTQTPRYLIKTRGQQVTLSCSPISGHRSVSWYQQTPGQGLQFLFEYFSETQRNKGNFPGRFSGRQFSNSRSEMNVSTLELGDSALYLCASSPTWGITEAFFGQGTRLTVV.